The rows below give T cell receptor beta chains drawn from one sample of a study of cytomegalovirus exposure and HLA in healthy donors. Here immunoSEQ multiplex PCR was the method, and the copy in TCRdb shows in-frame clones only, minus some. The top ten hold under 2.5% of the sample, which has about 180,000 clones, around 77% seen once. The specimen was PBMCs. Receptors were obtained from a man aged 60 to 69 in good health and CMV-seronegative. CDR3s include the opening cysteine and the closing phenylalanine or tryptophan. Fields, in order: D gene, J gene, V gene, clone size, CDR3 protein, CDR3 DNA. A D gene is named only where the DNA matches it firmly. Clone size is not always given. Where it is, it says once, few, many or a class for expanded clones.

>TRBD2|TRBJ2-3|TRBV15|NA
CATSRGLAGDTQYF
TGTGCCACCAGCAGAGGGCTAGCGGGAGATACGCAGTATTTT
>TRBD2|TRBJ2-2|TRBV18|NA
CASSPLSGIATGELFF
TGTGCCAGCTCACCGCTTAGCGGGATAGCCACCGGGGAGCTGTTTTTT
>TRBD1|TRBJ1-2|TRBV27|NA
CASSLWGQGANYGYTF
TGTGCCAGCAGTTTGTGGGGACAGGGGGCGAACTATGGCTACACCTTC
>NA|TRBJ1-1|TRBV7-2|NA
CASSLVGTRPEAFF
TGTGCCAGCAGCTTAGTTGGGACACGACCTGAAGCTTTCTTT
>TRBD2|TRBJ2-7|TRBV7-6|NA
CASSDGASGSYEQYF
TGTGCCAGCAGCGACGGGGCTAGCGGGAGCTACGAGCAGTACTTC
>NA|TRBJ2-2|TRBV6-1|NA
CASSYAGELFF
TGTGCCAGCAGTTATGCCGGGGAGCTGTTTTTT
>NA|TRBJ1-2|TRBV6-1|NA
CASSEEEGSLVTF
TGTGCCAGCAGTGAAGAGGAGGGAAGTCTTGTCACCTTC
>NA|TRBJ1-1|TRBV28|NA
CASSLEVMNTEAFF
TGTGCCAGCAGTTTAGAGGTGATGAACACTGAAGCTTTCTTT
>NA|TRBJ2-5|TRBV7-2|few
CASSPQETQYF
TGTGCCAGCAGCCCACAAGAGACCCAGTACTTC
>TRBD2|TRBJ2-1|TRBV4-1|NA
CASSQDIFGTRLSNEQFF
TGCGCCAGCAGCCAAGATATATTTGGGACTAGGCTAAGCAATGAGCAGTTCTTC
>TRBD1|TRBJ2-2|TRBV5-4|NA
CASSSSTGETGELFF
TGTGCCAGCAGCTCAAGTACAGGGGAAACCGGGGAGCTGTTTTTT
>TRBD2|TRBJ2-7|TRBV7-2|NA
CASSYPGGEQYF
TGTGCCAGCAGCTATCCGGGGGGCGAGCAGTACTTC
>NA|TRBJ1-5|TRBV6-1|NA
CASRFNSNQPQHF
TGTGCCAGCAGATTTAATAGCAATCAGCCCCAGCATTTT
>NA|TRBJ1-1|TRBV19|NA
CASSTRQHTEAFF
TGTGCCAGTAGTACCAGACAGCACACTGAAGCTTTCTTT
>NA|TRBJ2-2|TRBV5-6|NA
CASSRRGLNTGELFF
TGTGCCAGCAGCCGACGGGGACTGAACACCGGGGAGCTGTTTTTT
>NA|TRBJ1-5|TRBV2|NA
CASGADSYNQPQHF
TGTGCCAGCGGTGCCGACAGCTATAATCAGCCCCAGCATTTT
>NA|TRBJ1-2|TRBV10-2|once
CASTDSYGYTF
TGCGCCAGCACAGACAGCTATGGCTACACCTTC
>NA|TRBJ1-6|TRBV2|NA
CASSEGGSYNSPLHF
TGTGCCAGCAGTGAGGGGGGCTCCTATAATTCACCCCTCCACTTT
>NA|TRBJ1-2|TRBV27|medium-sized
CASSLIGDFSNYGYTF
TGTGCCAGCAGTTTAATAGGGGACTTTTCTAACTATGGCTACACCTTC